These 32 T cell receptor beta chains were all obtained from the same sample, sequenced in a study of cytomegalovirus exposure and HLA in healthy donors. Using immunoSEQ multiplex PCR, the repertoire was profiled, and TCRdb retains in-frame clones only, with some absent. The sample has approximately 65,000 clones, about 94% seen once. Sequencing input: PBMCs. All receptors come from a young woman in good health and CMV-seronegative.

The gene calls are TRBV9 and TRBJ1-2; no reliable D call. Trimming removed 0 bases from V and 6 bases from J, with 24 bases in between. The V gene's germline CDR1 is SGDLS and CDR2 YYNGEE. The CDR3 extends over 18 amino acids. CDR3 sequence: CASSVAPSGPTWGDGYTF. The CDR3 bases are TGTGCCAGCAGCGTAGCCCCGTCCGGACCTACCTGGGGAGATGGCTACACCTTC.

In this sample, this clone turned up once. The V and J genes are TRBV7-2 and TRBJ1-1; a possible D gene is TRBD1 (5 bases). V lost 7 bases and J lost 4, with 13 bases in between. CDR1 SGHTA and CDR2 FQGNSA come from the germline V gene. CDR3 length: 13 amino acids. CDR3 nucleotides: TGTGCCAGCACCTGGGGCTTAGCCACTGAAGCTTTCTTT. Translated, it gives CASTWGLATEAFF.

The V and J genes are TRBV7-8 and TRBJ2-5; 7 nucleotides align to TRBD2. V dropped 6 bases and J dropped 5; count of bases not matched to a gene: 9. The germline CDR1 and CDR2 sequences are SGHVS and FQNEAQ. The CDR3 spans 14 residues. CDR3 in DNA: TGTGCCAGCAGGTTTCGGGGGGTCCAGGAGACCCAGTACTTC. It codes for CASRFRGVQETQYF.

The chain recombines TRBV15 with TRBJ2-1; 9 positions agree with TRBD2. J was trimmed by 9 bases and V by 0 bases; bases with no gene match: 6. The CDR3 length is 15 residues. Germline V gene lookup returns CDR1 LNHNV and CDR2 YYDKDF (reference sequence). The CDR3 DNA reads TGTGCCACCAGCAGAGAGGGTAGCGGGAGTGCTGAGCAGTTCTTC. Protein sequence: CATSREGSGSAEQFF.

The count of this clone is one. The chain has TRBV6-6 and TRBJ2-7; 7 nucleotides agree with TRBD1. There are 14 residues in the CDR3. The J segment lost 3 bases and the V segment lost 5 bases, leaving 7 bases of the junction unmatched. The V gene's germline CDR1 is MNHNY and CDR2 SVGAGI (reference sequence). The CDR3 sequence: CASSGRDSIYEQYF. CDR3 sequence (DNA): TGTGCCAGCAGTGGCCGGGACAGCATCTACGAGCAGTACTTC.

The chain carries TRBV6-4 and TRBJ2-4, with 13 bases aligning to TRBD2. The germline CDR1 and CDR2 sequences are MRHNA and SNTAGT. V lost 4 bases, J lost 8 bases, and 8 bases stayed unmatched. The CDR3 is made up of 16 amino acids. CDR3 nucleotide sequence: TGTGCCAGCAGTGTCACGACTAGCGGGGGGCTGGACATTCAGTACTTC. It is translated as CASSVTTSGGLDIQYF.

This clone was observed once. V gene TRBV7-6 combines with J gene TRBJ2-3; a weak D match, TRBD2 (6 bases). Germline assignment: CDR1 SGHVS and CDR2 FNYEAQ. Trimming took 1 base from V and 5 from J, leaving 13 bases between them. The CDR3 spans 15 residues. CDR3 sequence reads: CASSLGTGEGDTQYF. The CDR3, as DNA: TGTGCCAGCAGCTTAGGGACGGGAGAGGGAGATACGCAGTATTTT.

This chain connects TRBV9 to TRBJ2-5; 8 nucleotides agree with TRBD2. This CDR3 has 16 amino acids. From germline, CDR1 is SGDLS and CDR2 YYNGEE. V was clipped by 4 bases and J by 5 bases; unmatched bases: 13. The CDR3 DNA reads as TGTGCCAGCAGCCTCCGGGAGGGACTAGGGGGGGAGACCCAGTACTTC. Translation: CASSLREGLGGETQYF.

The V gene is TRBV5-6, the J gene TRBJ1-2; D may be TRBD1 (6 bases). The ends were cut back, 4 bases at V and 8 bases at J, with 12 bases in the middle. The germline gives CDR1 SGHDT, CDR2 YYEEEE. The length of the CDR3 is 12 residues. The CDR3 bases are TGTGCCAGCAGCCCGGGACAAGAGGGCTACACCTTC. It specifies CASSPGQEGYTF.

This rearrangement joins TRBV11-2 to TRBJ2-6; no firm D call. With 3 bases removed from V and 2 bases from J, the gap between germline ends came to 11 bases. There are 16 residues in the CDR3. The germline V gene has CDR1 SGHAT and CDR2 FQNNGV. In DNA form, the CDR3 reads TGTGCCAGCAGCTTCTCTGGGCCTGCTGGGGCCAACGTCCTGACTTTC. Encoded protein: CASSFSGPAGANVLTF.

CDR3 residues: CASSLGTENQPQHF. CDR3 sequence (DNA): TGTGCCAGCAGCTTAGGGACAGAGAATCAGCCCCAGCATTTT. This chain uses TRBV7-8 with TRBJ1-5; possible D gene TRBD1, 6 bases. V was pared by 1 base and J by 4 bases, with 8 bases between. This CDR3 has 14 residues. Germline V gives CDR1 SGHVS, CDR2 FQNEAQ.

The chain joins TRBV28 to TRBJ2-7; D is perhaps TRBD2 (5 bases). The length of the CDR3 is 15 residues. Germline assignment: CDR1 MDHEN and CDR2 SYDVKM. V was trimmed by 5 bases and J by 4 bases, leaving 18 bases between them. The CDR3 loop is CASSPQLTGLYEQYF. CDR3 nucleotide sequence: TGTGCCAGCAGTCCCCAGCTGACGGGGTTGTACGAGCAGTACTTC.

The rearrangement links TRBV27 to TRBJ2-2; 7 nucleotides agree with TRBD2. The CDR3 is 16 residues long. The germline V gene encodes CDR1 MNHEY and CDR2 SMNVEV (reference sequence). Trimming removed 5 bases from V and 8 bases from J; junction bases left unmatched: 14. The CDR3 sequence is CASSVLSGITRGELFF. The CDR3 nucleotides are TGTGCCAGCAGTGTTCTAAGCGGGATAACGAGAGGGGAGCTGTTTTTT.

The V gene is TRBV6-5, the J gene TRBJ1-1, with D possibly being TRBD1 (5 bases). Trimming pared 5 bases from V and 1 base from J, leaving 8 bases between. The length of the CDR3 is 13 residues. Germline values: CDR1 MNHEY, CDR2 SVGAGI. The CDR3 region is CASSRDWNTEAFF. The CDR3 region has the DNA TGTGCCAGCAGTCGGGACTGGAACACTGAAGCTTTCTTT.

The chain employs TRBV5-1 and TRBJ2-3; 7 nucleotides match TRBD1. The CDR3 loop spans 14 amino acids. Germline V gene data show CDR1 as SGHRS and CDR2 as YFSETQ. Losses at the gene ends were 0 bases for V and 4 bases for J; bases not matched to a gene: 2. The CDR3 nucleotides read TGCGCCAGCAGCTTGGACAGGGGCCCAGATACGCAGTATTTT. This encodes CASSLDRGPDTQYF.

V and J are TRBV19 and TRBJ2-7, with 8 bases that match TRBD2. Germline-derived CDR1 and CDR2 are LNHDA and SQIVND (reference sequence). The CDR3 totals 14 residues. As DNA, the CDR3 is TGTGCTTCCCGGGGGGGCGCCACCGACTACGAGCAGTACTTC. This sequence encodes CASRGGATDYEQYF.

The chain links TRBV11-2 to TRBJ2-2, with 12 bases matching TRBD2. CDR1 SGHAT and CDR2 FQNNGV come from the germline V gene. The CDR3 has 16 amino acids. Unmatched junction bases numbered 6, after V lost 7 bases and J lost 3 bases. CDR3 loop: CASIETSGSYTGELFF. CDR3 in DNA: TGTGCCAGCATCGAGACTAGCGGGAGCTACACCGGGGAGCTGTTTTTT. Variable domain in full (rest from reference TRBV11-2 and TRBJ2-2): EAGVAQSPRYKIIEKRQSVAFWCNPISGHATLYWYQQILGQGPKLLIQFQNNGVVDDSQLPKDRFSAERLKGVDSTLKIQPAKLEDSAVYLCASIETSGSYTGELFFGEGSRLTVL.

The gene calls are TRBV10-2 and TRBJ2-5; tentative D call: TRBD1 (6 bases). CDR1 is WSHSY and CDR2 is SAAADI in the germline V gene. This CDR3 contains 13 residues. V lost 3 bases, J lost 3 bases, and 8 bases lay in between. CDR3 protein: CASSEAGEETQYF. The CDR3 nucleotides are TGCGCCAGCAGTGAAGCAGGGGAAGAGACCCAGTACTTC.

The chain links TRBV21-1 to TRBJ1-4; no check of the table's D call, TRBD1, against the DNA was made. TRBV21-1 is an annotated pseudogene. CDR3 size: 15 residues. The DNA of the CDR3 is TGTGCCAGCAGCAAAGGGGACAGGGCCACTGAAAAACTGTTTTTT. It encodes CASSKGDRATEKLFF.

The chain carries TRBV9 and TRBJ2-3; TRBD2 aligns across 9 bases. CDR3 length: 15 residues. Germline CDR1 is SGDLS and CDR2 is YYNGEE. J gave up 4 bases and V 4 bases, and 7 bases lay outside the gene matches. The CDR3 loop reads CASSIRGGGADTQYF. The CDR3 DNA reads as TGTGCCAGCAGCATCCGAGGCGGGGGGGCAGATACGCAGTATTTT. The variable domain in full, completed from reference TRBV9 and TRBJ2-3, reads DSGVTQTPKHLITATGQRVTLRCSPRSGDLSVYWYQQSLDQGLQFLIQYYNGEERAKGNILERFSAQQFPDLHSELNLSSLELGDSALYFCASSIRGGGADTQYFGPGTRLTVL.

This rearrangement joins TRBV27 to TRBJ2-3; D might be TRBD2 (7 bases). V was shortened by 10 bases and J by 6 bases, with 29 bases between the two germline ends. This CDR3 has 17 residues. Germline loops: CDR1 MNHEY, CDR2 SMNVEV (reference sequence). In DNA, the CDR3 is TGTGCCACCCTCACTGGAGGGGGGGGAAATAGTCCTGATACGCAGTATTTT. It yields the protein CATLTGGGGNSPDTQYF.

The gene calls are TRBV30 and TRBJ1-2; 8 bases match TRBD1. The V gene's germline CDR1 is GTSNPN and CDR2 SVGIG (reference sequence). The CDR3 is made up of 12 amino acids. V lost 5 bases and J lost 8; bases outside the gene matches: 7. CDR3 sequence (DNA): TGTGCCTGGCTCGGACAGGGTCAAGGCTACACCTTC. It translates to CAWLGQGQGYTF.

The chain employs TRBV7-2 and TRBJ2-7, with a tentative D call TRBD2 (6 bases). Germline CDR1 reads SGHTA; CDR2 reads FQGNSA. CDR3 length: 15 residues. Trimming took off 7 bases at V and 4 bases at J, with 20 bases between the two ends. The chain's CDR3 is CASTTYGTGTYEQYF. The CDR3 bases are TGTGCCAGCACTACTTATGGGACCGGGACTTACGAGCAGTACTTC.

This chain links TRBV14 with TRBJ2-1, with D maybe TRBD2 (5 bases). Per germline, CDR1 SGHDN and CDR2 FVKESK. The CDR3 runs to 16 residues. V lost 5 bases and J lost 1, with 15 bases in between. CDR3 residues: CASSVRMRDSYNEQFF. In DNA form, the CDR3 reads TGTGCCAGCAGCGTTCGTATGAGGGATTCCTACAATGAGCAGTTCTTC.

The CDR3 bases are TGTGCCAGCAGCTACGACAGGGCCTCTGGGGCCAACGTCCTGACTTTC. This gives the protein CASSYDRASGANVLTF. The chain couples TRBV7-2 to TRBJ2-6; TRBD1 matches at 7 bases. The ends lost 4 bases at V and 0 bases at J; junction bases unmatched: 3. This CDR3 spans 16 amino acids. Germline values: CDR1 SGHTA, CDR2 FQGNSA.

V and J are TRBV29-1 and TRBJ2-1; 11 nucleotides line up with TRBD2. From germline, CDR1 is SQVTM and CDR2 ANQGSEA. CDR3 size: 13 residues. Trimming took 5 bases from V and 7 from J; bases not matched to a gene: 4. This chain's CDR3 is CSVPGLAENEQFF. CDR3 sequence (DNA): TGCAGCGTTCCGGGACTAGCGGAAAATGAGCAGTTCTTC.

The CDR3 DNA sequence: TGTGCCAGCAGCTGGGGGGGTAGCGGGAGTTACGAGCAGTACTTC. Protein sequence: CASSWGGSGSYEQYF. The chain couples TRBV5-6 to TRBJ2-7, with 9 nucleotides matching TRBD2. V lost 3 bases to trimming and J lost 4 bases; unmatched junction nucleotides: 8. Germline CDR1 and CDR2: SGHDT and YYEEEE. The CDR3 length is 15 residues.

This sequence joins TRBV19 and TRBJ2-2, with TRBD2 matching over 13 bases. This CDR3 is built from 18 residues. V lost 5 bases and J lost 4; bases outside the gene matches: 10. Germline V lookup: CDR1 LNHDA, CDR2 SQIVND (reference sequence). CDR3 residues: CASSLRTSGSSTTGELFF. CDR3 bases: TGTGCCAGTAGTCTAAGGACTAGCGGGAGCTCGACCACCGGGGAGCTGTTTTTT.

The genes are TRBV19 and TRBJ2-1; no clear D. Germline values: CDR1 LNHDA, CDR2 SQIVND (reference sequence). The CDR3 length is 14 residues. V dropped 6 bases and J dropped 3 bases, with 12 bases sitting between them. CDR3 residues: CASSPNARYNEQFF. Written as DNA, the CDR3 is TGTGCCAGTAGCCCTAACGCCCGCTACAATGAGCAGTTCTTC.

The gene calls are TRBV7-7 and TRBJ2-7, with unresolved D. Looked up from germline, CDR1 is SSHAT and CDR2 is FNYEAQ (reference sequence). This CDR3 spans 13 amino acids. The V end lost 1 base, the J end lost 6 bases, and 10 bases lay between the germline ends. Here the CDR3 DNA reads TGTGCCAGCAGCTTAGGTCAGGATCGCGAGCAGTACTTC. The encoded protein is CASSLGQDREQYF.

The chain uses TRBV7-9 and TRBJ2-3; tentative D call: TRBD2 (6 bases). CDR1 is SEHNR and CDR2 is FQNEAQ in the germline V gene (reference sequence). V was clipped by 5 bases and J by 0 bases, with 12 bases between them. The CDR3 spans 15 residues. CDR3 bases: TGTGCCAGCAGCAAAAGCGGGTTTAGCACAGATACGCAGTATTTT. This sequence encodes CASSKSGFSTDTQYF.

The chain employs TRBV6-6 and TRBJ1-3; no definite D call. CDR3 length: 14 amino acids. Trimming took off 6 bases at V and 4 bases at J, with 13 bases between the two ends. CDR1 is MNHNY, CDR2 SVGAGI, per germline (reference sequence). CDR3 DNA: TGTGCCAGCAGCCCTGAGGGTACCGGAAACACCATATATTTT. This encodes CASSPEGTGNTIYF.